This TCR beta chain stems from a study of somatic mutations in cytotoxic T cells in rheumatoid arthritis. This CDR3 is 13 amino acids long. The germline V gene encodes CDR1 MNHNS and CDR2 SASEGT. V gave up 3 bases and J gave up 1 base, with 4 bases separating them. TCRdb keeps only in-frame clones here, not all; method: immunoSEQ multiplex PCR. This sample has some 20,000 clones; less than 75% occur once, and the top ten carry about a fifth. Blood donors, with a median age of around 59 years (range roughly 20-80) and 55% to 60% female, made up the healthy control group. This receptor was taken from a woman in her sixties or seventies in good health. The V gene is TRBV6-1, the J gene TRBJ1-5; D remains ambiguous. Input material: CD8+ T cells sorted from blood. In DNA form, the CDR3 reads TGTGCCAGCAGTGATCGGAGCAATCAGCCCCAGCATTTT. Encoded protein: CASSDRSNQPQHF.